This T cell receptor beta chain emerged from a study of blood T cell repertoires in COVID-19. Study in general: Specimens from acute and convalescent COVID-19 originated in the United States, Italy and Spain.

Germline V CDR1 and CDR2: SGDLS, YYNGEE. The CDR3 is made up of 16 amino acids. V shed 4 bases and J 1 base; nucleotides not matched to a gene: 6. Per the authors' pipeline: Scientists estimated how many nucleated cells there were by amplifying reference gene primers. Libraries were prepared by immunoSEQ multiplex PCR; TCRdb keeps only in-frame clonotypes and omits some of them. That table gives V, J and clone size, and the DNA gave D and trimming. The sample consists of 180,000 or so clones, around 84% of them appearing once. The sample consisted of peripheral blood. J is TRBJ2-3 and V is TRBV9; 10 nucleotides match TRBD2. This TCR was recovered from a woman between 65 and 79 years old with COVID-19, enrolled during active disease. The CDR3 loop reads CASSPSGTSGTDTQYF. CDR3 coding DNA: TGTGCCAGCAGCCCATCCGGGACTAGCGGCACAGATACGCAGTATTTT.